This T cell receptor beta chain derives from a study of OX40 agonist ivuxolimab in advanced cancers. Overall study: A male proportion of approximately 83% was recorded, with mean age 60 years and range about 20 to 79.

Sequencing used immunoSEQ multiplex PCR; TCRdb keeps in-frame clones, though not all of them. The sample includes 58,000 or so clones, 65% to 90% seen only once; the top ten take 0.7%. In germline, CDR1 is SGHAT, CDR2 FQNNGV. The CDR3 runs 15 residues. V lost 1 base, J lost 3 bases, and 12 bases lay in between. The sample was CD4+ or CD8+ T cells sorted from blood, taken in a trial of the OX40 agonist ivuxolimab. This chain uses TRBV11-2 with TRBJ1-2, with a weak D call TRBD1 (6 bases). The receptor comes from an adult with an advanced solid tumor such as melanoma, head and neck, liver or kidney cancer. CDR3 amino acids: CASSLVIRGDYGYTF. CDR3 DNA: TGTGCCAGCAGCTTAGTTATCAGGGGAGACTATGGCTACACCTTC.